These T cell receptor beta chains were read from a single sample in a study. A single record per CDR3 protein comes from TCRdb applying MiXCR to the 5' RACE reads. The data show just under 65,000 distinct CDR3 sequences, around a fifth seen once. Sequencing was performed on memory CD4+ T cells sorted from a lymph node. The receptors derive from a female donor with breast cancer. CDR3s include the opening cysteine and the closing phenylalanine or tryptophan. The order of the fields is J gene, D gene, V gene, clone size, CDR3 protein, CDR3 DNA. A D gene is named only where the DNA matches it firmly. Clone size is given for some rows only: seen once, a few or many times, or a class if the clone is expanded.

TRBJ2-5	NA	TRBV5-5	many	CASSGARGMGETQYF	TGTGCCAGCAGCGGGGCACGGGGGATGGGCGAGACCCAGTACTTC
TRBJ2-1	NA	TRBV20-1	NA	CSATTGGDEQFF	TGCAGTGCTACTACAGGTGGCGATGAGCAGTTCTTC
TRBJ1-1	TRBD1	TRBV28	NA	CASTLGGLAGTEAFF	TGTGCCAGCACTTTAGGGGGCCTGGCGGGCACTGAAGCTTTCTTT
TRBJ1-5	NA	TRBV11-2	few	CASSPGQGPHQPQHF	TGTGCCAGCAGCCCCGGCCAGGGCCCGCATCAGCCCCAGCATTTT
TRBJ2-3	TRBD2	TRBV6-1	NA	CASSRSGRATTDTQYF	TGTGCCAGCAGCCGTAGCGGGCGTGCTACCACAGATACGCAGTATTTT
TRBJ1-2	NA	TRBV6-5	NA	CASSSRTVYGYTF	TGTGCCAGCAGTTCTCGGACGGTCTATGGCTACACCTTC
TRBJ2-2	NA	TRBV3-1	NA	CASSQGVLAYTGELFF	TGTGCCAGCAGCCAAGGTGTCCTCGCGTACACCGGGGAGCTGTTTTTT
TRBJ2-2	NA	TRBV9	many	CASSVGYSGELFF	TGTGCCAGCAGCGTAGGGTATTCCGGGGAGCTGTTTTTT
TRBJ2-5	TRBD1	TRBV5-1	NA	CASSRTGDPETQYF	TGCGCCAGCAGCCGGACAGGGGACCCGGAGACCCAGTACTTC
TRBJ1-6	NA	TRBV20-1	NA	CSARDFDRGSYNSPFHF	TGCAGTGCTAGAGATTTCGACAGAGGCTCCTATAATTCACCCTTCCACTTT
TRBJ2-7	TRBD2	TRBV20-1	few	CSARGLAGARVNEQYF	TGCAGTGCCAGAGGACTAGCGGGAGCCCGGGTGAACGAGCAGTACTTC
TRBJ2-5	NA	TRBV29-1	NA	CSVAHSSGHPQETQYF	TGCAGCGTTGCCCACAGTTCGGGACACCCCCAAGAGACCCAGTACTTC
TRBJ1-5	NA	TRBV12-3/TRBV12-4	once	CASSLSKEANQPQHF	TGTGCCAGCAGTTTAAGTAAAGAGGCCAATCAGCCCCAGCATTTT
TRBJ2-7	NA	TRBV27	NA	CASSPSFWQRFYEQYF	TGTGCCAGCAGCCCCAGTTTCTGGCAGAGATTCTACGAGCAGTACTTC
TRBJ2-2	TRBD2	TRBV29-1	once	CSVPTSGDTGELFF	TGCAGCGTTCCGACTAGCGGGGACACCGGGGAGCTGTTTTTT
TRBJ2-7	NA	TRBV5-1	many	CASSMADLLGYEQYF	TGCGCCAGCAGCATGGCCGACCTCCTTGGCTACGAGCAGTACTTC
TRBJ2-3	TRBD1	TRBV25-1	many	CASSDPGQGYGAQYF	TGTGCCAGCAGTGATCCTGGACAGGGGTACGGGGCGCAGTATTTT
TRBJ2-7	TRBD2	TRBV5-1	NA	CASSRPVLAGAATYEQYF	TGCGCCAGCAGCAGACCCGTGCTAGCGGGAGCTGCCACCTACGAGCAGTACTTC
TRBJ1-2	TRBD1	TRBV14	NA	CASSPRSGQGTTGYTF	TGTGCCAGCAGCCCTAGATCCGGACAGGGGACTACTGGCTACACCTTC
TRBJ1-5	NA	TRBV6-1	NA	CASSENSLNQPQHF	TGTGCCAGCAGTGAGAACAGTCTCAATCAGCCCCAGCATTTT
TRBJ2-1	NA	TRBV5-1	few	CASSLGDNHNEQFF	TGCGCCAGCAGCTTGGGGGACAACCACAATGAGCAGTTCTTC
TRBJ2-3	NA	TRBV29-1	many	CSVGRGGTDTQYF	TGCAGCGTTGGTCGGGGCGGCACAGATACGCAGTATTTT
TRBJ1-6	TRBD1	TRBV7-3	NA	CASSMTGHNESPLHF	TGTGCCAGCAGCATGACAGGGCACAACGAGTCACCCCTCCACTTT
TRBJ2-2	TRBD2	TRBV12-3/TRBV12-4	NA	CASSLNSGRTGELFF	TGTGCCAGCAGTTTGAATAGCGGGAGAACCGGGGAGCTGTTTTTT
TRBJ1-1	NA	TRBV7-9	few	CASSLALDRNREAFF	TGTGCCAGCAGCTTAGCGCTAGACAGAAATAGGGAAGCTTTCTTT
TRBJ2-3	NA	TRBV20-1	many	CSASGSGYTDTQYF	TGCAGTGCTAGCGGTAGCGGATACACAGATACGCAGTATTTT
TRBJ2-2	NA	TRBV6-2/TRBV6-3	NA	CASSSLGGGELFF	TGTGCCAGCAGTTCCCTGGGGGGCGGGGAGCTGTTTTTT
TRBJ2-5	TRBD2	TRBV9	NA	CASSEGTGLAGGETQYF	TGTGCCAGCAGCGAAGGTACGGGACTAGCGGGAGGAGAGACCCAGTACTTC
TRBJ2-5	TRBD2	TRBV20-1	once	CSASVPTSGSSETQYF	TGCAGTGCTAGCGTACCTACTAGCGGGAGTAGTGAGACCCAGTACTTC
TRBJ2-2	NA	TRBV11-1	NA	CASRTGRGRGTGELFF	TGTGCCAGCCGCACAGGGCGTGGACGTGGCACCGGGGAGCTGTTTTTT
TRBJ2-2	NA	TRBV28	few	CASSLTFTGELFF	TGTGCCAGCAGTTTAACGTTCACCGGGGAGCTGTTTTTT